The 28 T cell receptor beta chains reported below all come from one sample, sequenced in a study of cytotoxic CD8 clonotypes in ibrutinib-treated CLL. Some clones are missing from TCRdb's copy, which holds only in-frame ones; the method was immunoSEQ multiplex PCR. The sample holds about 140,000 clones, more than 70% seen once. Here the sequenced sample was PBMCs, taken after 36 months of ibrutinib treatment. These receptors originate from a human donor with chronic lymphocytic leukemia.

The CDR3 region has the DNA TGTGCCTGGAGTAAGGGGGGAACTAATGAAAAACTGTTTTTT. Encoded protein: CAWSKGGTNEKLFF. The rearrangement links TRBV30 to TRBJ1-4; a possible D gene is TRBD1 (6 bases). The germline V gene has CDR1 GTSNPN and CDR2 SVGIG (reference sequence). V shed 2 bases and J shed 1 base, with 8 bases lying between them. This CDR3 has 14 amino acids.

The J gene is TRBJ2-5, the V gene TRBV9; 9 bases are a match to TRBD2. This CDR3 spans 15 amino acids. In germline, CDR1 is SGDLS, CDR2 YYNGEE. V lost 3 bases, J lost 4 bases, and 7 bases stayed unmatched. CDR3: CASSAGTSRGETQYF. Here the CDR3 DNA reads TGTGCCAGCAGCGCCGGGACTAGCAGGGGAGAGACCCAGTACTTC.

J is TRBJ2-7 and V is TRBV5-8; perhaps TRBD1 as D (7 bases). The CDR3 length is 13 residues. The germline V gene encodes CDR1 SGHTS and CDR2 YDEGEE. V was shortened by 0 bases and J by 9 bases, with 13 bases between the two germline ends. Here the CDR3 reads CASSLDQGGWQYF. The CDR3 region has the DNA TGTGCCAGCAGCTTGGATCAGGGGGGATGGCAGTACTTC.

This chain joins TRBV20-1 and TRBJ2-3; no clear D gene. Trimming stripped 5 bases from V and 5 bases from J, with 5 bases between. This CDR3 region has 10 residues. In germline, CDR1 is DFQATT, CDR2 SNEGSKA (reference sequence). CDR3 DNA: TGCAGTGCTCTGGGAGATACGCAGTATTTT. This translates into CSALGDTQYF.

The rearrangement links TRBV27 to TRBJ2-1, with D perhaps matching TRBD1 (6 bases). Between the trimmed V and J ends, which lost 5 bases and 0 bases, there was a span of 14 bases. This CDR3 is 16 amino acids long. Germline V gene data show CDR1 as MNHEY and CDR2 as SMNVEV (reference sequence). The CDR3 region has the DNA TGTGCCAGCAGTCCGAGGGACACAGGCTCCTACAATGAGCAGTTCTTC. Residues: CASSPRDTGSYNEQFF.

The V gene is TRBV5-4, the J gene TRBJ2-1; the match to TRBD1 covers 9 bases. The ends lost 3 bases at V and 8 bases at J; junction bases unmatched: 6. Germline loops: CDR1 SGHNT, CDR2 YYREEE (reference sequence). This CDR3 contains 14 residues. The CDR3 loop is CASSYGQGHYEQFF. The CDR3 DNA reads as TGTGCCAGCAGCTACGGACAGGGGCATTATGAGCAGTTCTTC.

The V and J genes are TRBV7-8 and TRBJ2-5; D is possibly TRBD1 or TRBD2 (6 bases each). CDR3 length: 16 amino acids. Germline V CDR1 and CDR2: SGHVS, FQNEAQ. The ends were cut back, 5 bases at V and 5 bases at J, with 21 bases in the middle. CDR3 in DNA: TGTGCCAGCAGCCACAGGGTGGAGGGCCGGCGGGAGACCCAGTACTTC. Amino acid sequence: CASSHRVEGRRETQYF. Looking up the rest from reference TRBV7-8 and TRBJ2-5 gives the full variable domain: GAGVSQSPRYKVAKRGQDVALRCDPISGHVSLFWYQQALGQGPEFLTYFQNEAQLDKSGLPSDRFFAERPEGSVSTLKIQRTQQEDSAVYLCASSHRVEGRRETQYFGPGTRLLVL.

The chain has TRBV5-1 and TRBJ1-6; the D is unclear. The germline V gene encodes CDR1 SGHRS and CDR2 YFSETQ. V lost 1 base and J 10 bases, leaving 12 bases between the germline ends. There are 14 residues in the CDR3. The CDR3 loop reads CASSLRRVESPLHF. The CDR3, as DNA: TGCGCCAGCAGCTTGAGAAGGGTGGAATCACCCCTCCACTTT. Using reference TRBV5-1 and TRBJ1-6 for the parts outside the CDR3, the full variable domain is KAGVTQTPRYLIKTRGQQVTLSCSPISGHRSVSWYQQTPGQGLQFLFEYFSETQRNKGNFPGRFSGRQFSNSRSEMNVSTLELGDSALYLCASSLRRVESPLHFGNGTRLTVT.

The chain employs TRBV19 and TRBJ2-5; 11 positions agree with TRBD2. Trimming cost V 4 bases and J 4 bases; bases outside gene matches: 2. CDR1 and CDR2 from the germline V gene are LNHDA and SQIVND (reference sequence). This CDR3 region has 14 residues. CDR3 loop: CASSTSGGLETQYF. Written as DNA, the CDR3 is TGTGCCAGTAGTACTAGCGGGGGGTTAGAGACCCAGTACTTC.

V usage is TRBV18 and J usage is TRBJ1-2; 7 bases match TRBD1. CDR3 length: 17 residues. V trimming: 0 bases; J trimming: 7 bases; junction bases outside the gene matches: 14. Germline V CDR1 and CDR2: KGHSH, LQKENI. CDR3 nucleotide sequence: TGTGCCAGCTCACCACCATTGACAGGGATGTCGGGAGGTGGCTACACCTTC. It encodes CASSPPLTGMSGGGYTF. The full variable domain, completed using reference TRBV18 and TRBJ1-2, is NAGVMQNPRHLVRRRGQEARLRCSPMKGHSHVYWYRQLPEEGLKFMVYLQKENIIDESGMPKERFSAEFPKEGPSILRIQQVVRGDSAAYFCASSPPLTGMSGGGYTFGSGTRLTVV.

The chain employs TRBV21-1 and TRBJ1-2. TRBV21-1 is recorded as a pseudogene. CDR3 length equals 14 residues. CDR3 sequence (DNA): TGTGCCAGCAGCAAAGAGTCCTACAACTATGGCTACACCTTC. It specifies CASSKESYNYGYTF.

The chain recombines TRBV28 with TRBJ2-5, with 9 bases that match TRBD2. Germline assignment: CDR1 MDHEN and CDR2 SYDVKM. J was trimmed by 7 bases and V by 3 bases; bases with no gene match: 15. The CDR3 spans 17 residues. The chain's CDR3 is CASSLGSGGGDRWTQYF. The CDR3 coding sequence is TGTGCCAGCAGTTTGGGGTCCGGCGGGGGGGACCGTTGGACCCAGTACTTC.

The chain is built from TRBV10-1 and TRBJ2-3, with a possible D match to TRBD2 (5 bases). This CDR3 contains 13 residues. Trimming stripped 3 bases from V and 3 bases from J, with 7 bases between. The germline CDR1 and CDR2 sequences are WNHNN and SYGVQD (reference sequence). Here the CDR3 reads CASSEGSTDTQYF. The CDR3 DNA sequence: TGCGCCAGCAGTGAAGGGAGTACAGATACGCAGTATTTT.

The gene calls are TRBV9 and TRBJ1-4; 7 bases are a match to TRBD1. Germline values: CDR1 SGDLS, CDR2 YYNGEE. The ends lost 3 bases at V and 5 bases at J; junction bases unmatched: 7. This CDR3 contains 15 residues. The CDR3 nucleotides read TGTGCCAGCAGCGCGTCCGGGACAGAAAATGAAAAACTGTTTTTT. Protein product: CASSASGTENEKLFF.

The chain recombines TRBV30 with TRBJ1-4, with a possible D match to TRBD1 (5 bases). This CDR3 comprises 12 residues. V gave up 2 bases and J gave up 7 bases, with 8 bases separating them. In germline, CDR1 is GTSNPN, CDR2 SVGIG (reference sequence). The CDR3, as DNA: TGTGCCTGGAGTCCAGGGTCTGAAAAACTGTTTTTT. Encoded protein: CAWSPGSEKLFF.

The chain is built from TRBV5-1 and TRBJ2-1; D unresolved. V was cut by 0 bases and J by 3 bases, with 10 bases left in between. CDR1 is SGHRS and CDR2 is YFSETQ in the germline V gene. This CDR3 has 15 residues. The CDR3 nucleotides read TGCGCCAGCAGCTTGGGGTCGGACCGCTACAATGAGCAGTTCTTC. This gives the protein CASSLGSDRYNEQFF.

The J gene is TRBJ1-1, the V gene TRBV29-1, with 9 positions matching TRBD1. The CDR3 runs to 13 residues. The germline gives CDR1 SQVTM, CDR2 ANQGSEA. J lost 5 bases, V lost 7 bases, and 8 bases had no gene match. The CDR3 nucleotides are TGCAGCGCCTACAGGGGGCCGGGGACTGAAGCTTTCTTT. Protein product: CSAYRGPGTEAFF.

The chain has TRBV2 and TRBJ2-2; 7 nucleotides agree with TRBD2. This CDR3 is 15 amino acids long. The J segment lost 3 bases and the V segment lost 6 bases, leaving 7 bases of the junction unmatched. CDR1 and CDR2 (germline): SNHLY, FYNNEI. The CDR3 reads CASRGLPLDTGELFF. The CDR3 DNA follows: TGTGCCAGCAGGGGACTACCGTTGGACACCGGGGAGCTGTTTTTT.

The gene calls are TRBV7-2 and TRBJ2-1; no clear D gene. With 1 base removed from V and 9 bases from J, the gap between germline ends came to 4 bases. The CDR3 contains 11 residues. Germline CDR1 and CDR2: SGHTA and FQGNSA. CDR3 amino acids: CASSLVSEQFF. CDR3 nucleotides: TGTGCCAGCAGCTTAGTCTCTGAGCAGTTCTTC.

V gene TRBV18 combines with J gene TRBJ1-1, with 9 bases aligning to TRBD1. V dropped 4 bases and J dropped 8; count of bases not matched to a gene: 5. The CDR3 has 13 residues. Germline CDR1 reads KGHSH; CDR2 reads LQKENI. The CDR3 protein is CASSLNRGREAFF. CDR3 bases: TGTGCCAGCTCACTTAACAGGGGGCGAGAAGCTTTCTTT.

The chain is built from TRBV30 and TRBJ2-7, with 7 bases that match TRBD2. V was pared by 8 bases and J by 3 bases, with 13 bases of the junction left unmatched. The CDR3 loop spans 14 amino acids. CDR1 is GTSNPN and CDR2 is SVGIG in the germline V gene (reference sequence). The CDR3 reads CAHLERGGGYEQYF. CDR3 nucleotide sequence: TGTGCCCACCTTGAGCGGGGAGGAGGCTACGAGCAGTACTTC.

The chain has TRBV7-8 and TRBJ2-5, with D perhaps matching TRBD1 or TRBD2 (6 bases each). Trimming shortened V by 5 bases and J by 4 bases, and 23 bases separated the two germline ends. Per germline, CDR1 SGHVS and CDR2 FQNEAQ. CDR3 length equals 17 residues. Written as DNA, the CDR3 is TGTGCCAGCAGCCCGCGGAGGGACACACGAGCGCGAGAGACCCAGTACTTC. Protein: CASSPRRDTRARETQYF.

This clone appeared a single time. This chain uses TRBV6-5 with TRBJ2-7; D call uncertain. V was pared by 2 bases and J by 7 bases, with 6 bases between. In germline, CDR1 is MNHEY, CDR2 SVGAGI. The CDR3 length is 11 residues. The CDR3 coding sequence is TGTGCCAGCAGTTACCACGGAGAGCAGTACTTC. Its protein product is CASSYHGEQYF.

The chain carries TRBV9 and TRBJ2-7, with D possibly TRBD1 on 5 matching bases. CDR1 SGDLS and CDR2 YYNGEE come from the germline V gene. Trimming shortened V by 0 bases and J by 7 bases, and 14 bases separated the two germline ends. The CDR3 length is 14 residues. The CDR3 here is CASSVAGGQGEQYF. CDR3 sequence (DNA): TGTGCCAGCAGCGTAGCAGGTGGGCAGGGTGAGCAGTACTTC.

A remark on this clone: This sample also contains other DNA sequences that code for the same CDR3. The chain recombines TRBV5-1 with TRBJ2-5; D possibly uses TRBD1 or TRBD2 (5 bases each). The CDR3 runs to 14 residues. The germline gives CDR1 SGHRS, CDR2 YFSETQ. V lost 4 bases to trimming and J lost 2 bases, with 12 bases between them. The CDR3, as DNA: TGCGCCAGCAGCCCCGGGACCCAACAAGAGACCCAGTACTTC. It specifies CASSPGTQQETQYF. Using reference TRBV5-1 and TRBJ2-5 for the parts outside the CDR3, the full variable domain is KAGVTQTPRYLIKTRGQQVTLSCSPISGHRSVSWYQQTPGQGLQFLFEYFSETQRNKGNFPGRFSGRQFSNSRSEMNVSTLELGDSALYLCASSPGTQQETQYFGPGTRLLVL.

CDR3 amino acids: CAGGRWTSIEAFF. The CDR3 DNA sequence: TGTGCCGGGGGGCGGTGGACATCGATTGAAGCTTTCTTT. The chain couples TRBV7-9 to TRBJ1-1, with D perhaps TRBD1 (6 bases). From germline, CDR1 is SEHNR and CDR2 FQNEAQ (reference sequence). Between the trimmed V and J ends, which lost 11 bases and 7 bases, there was a span of 20 bases. The CDR3 length is 13 residues.

In DNA, the CDR3 is TGCGCCAGCAGCTTGCGCGTGGACAGGGCGCCTGAAGCTTTCTTT. Translating gives CASSLRVDRAPEAFF. This rearrangement joins TRBV5-1 to TRBJ1-1; 8 nucleotides agree with TRBD1. The CDR3 is made up of 15 amino acids. Germline V lookup: CDR1 SGHRS, CDR2 YFSETQ. Trimming took 1 base from V and 6 from J; bases not matched to a gene: 8.

This chain uses TRBV2 with TRBJ2-2; weak D call: TRBD1 (5 bases). The germline CDR1 and CDR2 sequences are SNHLY and FYNNEI. This CDR3 is built from 13 residues. Trimming removed 10 bases at V and 4 bases at J, with 13 bases between. CDR3 coding DNA: TGTGCCACCCAGACAGAGATCACCGGGGAGCTGTTTTTT. Translation gives CATQTEITGELFF. Combining the CDR3 with reference TRBV2 and TRBJ2-2 gives the whole variable domain EPEVTQTPSHQVTQMGQEVILRCVPISNHLYFYWYRQILGQKVEFLVSFYNNEISEKSEIFDDQFSVERPDGSNFTLKIRSTKLEDSAMYFCATQTEITGELFFGEGSRLTVL.